This is a list of T cell receptor beta chains from one sample in a study of spatial heterogeneity in lung cancer. MiXCR was run by TCRdb on the 5' RACE reads, yielding one entry per CDR3 protein. The top ten hold around 43% of the sample, which has some 10,000 distinct CDR3 sequences, about 20% seen once. The input for sequencing was PBMCs, taken at follow-up. The receptor set was obtained from a male donor with early-stage non-small cell lung cancer. The CDR3 runs from the conserved cysteine through the conserved F or W. Each record gives: V gene, clone size, J gene, D gene, CDR3 protein, CDR3 DNA. A D gene is named only where the DNA matches it firmly. The size of a clone is reported for some rows only, either as once, few or many, or as a class for expanded clones.

V gene: TRBV10-2
clone size: -
J gene: TRBJ2-3
D gene: -
CDR3 protein: CASSGRGTVSDTQYF
CDR3 DNA: TGCGCCAGCAGTGGAAGGGGAACAGTGTCAGATACGCAGTATTTT

V gene: TRBV29-1
clone size: once
J gene: TRBJ2-3
D gene: -
CDR3 protein: CSAGLGGTDTQYF
CDR3 DNA: TGCAGCGCCGGCCTTGGGGGCACAGATACGCAGTATTTT

V gene: TRBV9
clone size: many
J gene: TRBJ1-1
D gene: -
CDR3 protein: CASSLKGSSNTEAFF
CDR3 DNA: TGTGCCAGCAGTTTGAAGGGGAGTTCGAACACTGAAGCTTTCTTT

V gene: TRBV12-2
clone size: many
J gene: TRBJ1-6
D gene: -
CDR3 protein: CASRPPAASPLHF
CDR3 DNA: TGTGCAAGTCGCCCGCCCGCGGCCTCACCCCTCCACTTT

V gene: TRBV7-6
clone size: -
J gene: TRBJ2-7
D gene: -
CDR3 protein: CASSSLGQGFYEQYF
CDR3 DNA: TGTGCCAGCAGCTCATTGGGTCAGGGTTTCTACGAGCAGTACTTC

V gene: TRBV20-1
clone size: many
J gene: TRBJ1-2
D gene: -
CDR3 protein: CSARPPLGTNYGYTF
CDR3 DNA: TGCAGTGCCCGTCCGCCCCTTGGGACTAACTATGGCTACACCTTC

V gene: TRBV29-1
clone size: many
J gene: TRBJ2-7
D gene: TRBD2
CDR3 protein: CSVAGASGRTYEQYF
CDR3 DNA: TGCAGCGTTGCTGGGGCTAGCGGGAGGACTTACGAGCAGTACTTC

V gene: TRBV5-5
clone size: many
J gene: TRBJ1-1
D gene: -
CDR3 protein: CASSLDVGNTEAFF
CDR3 DNA: TGTGCCAGCAGCTTGGATGTAGGGAACACTGAAGCTTTCTTT

V gene: TRBV7-8
clone size: medium-sized
J gene: TRBJ2-3
D gene: -
CDR3 protein: CASSLGRLVRRDTQYF
CDR3 DNA: TGTGCCAGCAGCTTAGGGAGACTTGTCCGCCGCGATACGCAGTATTTT

V gene: TRBV10-3
clone size: -
J gene: TRBJ2-1
D gene: TRBD1
CDR3 protein: CAISGQGASYNEQFF
CDR3 DNA: TGTGCCATCAGTGGGCAGGGGGCCTCCTACAATGAGCAGTTCTTC

V gene: TRBV19
clone size: -
J gene: TRBJ2-1
D gene: -
CDR3 protein: CASSISPGSYNEQFF
CDR3 DNA: TGTGCCAGTAGTATCTCTCCAGGCTCCTACAATGAGCAGTTCTTC

V gene: TRBV10-3
clone size: many
J gene: TRBJ2-2
D gene: -
CDR3 protein: CAIGPNTGELFF
CDR3 DNA: TGTGCCATCGGGCCGAACACCGGGGAGCTGTTTTTT

V gene: TRBV28
clone size: -
J gene: TRBJ1-5
D gene: TRBD1
CDR3 protein: CASRQFMGQGSQPQHF
CDR3 DNA: TGTGCCAGCAGGCAGTTTATGGGACAGGGAAGTCAGCCCCAGCATTTT

V gene: TRBV7-2
clone size: many
J gene: TRBJ1-5
D gene: TRBD1
CDR3 protein: CASSFGTGGQPQHF
CDR3 DNA: TGTGCCAGCAGCTTCGGGACAGGGGGACAGCCCCAGCATTTT

V gene: TRBV2
clone size: -
J gene: TRBJ2-2
D gene: -
CDR3 protein: CASSGDRSTSGELFF
CDR3 DNA: TGTGCCAGCAGTGGGGACCGTTCTACGTCGGGGGAGCTGTTTTTT

V gene: TRBV5-4
clone size: many
J gene: TRBJ2-5
D gene: TRBD2
CDR3 protein: CASTSAPGGETQYF
CDR3 DNA: TGTGCCAGCACCTCCGCCCCCGGGGGGGAGACCCAGTACTTC

V gene: TRBV28
clone size: many
J gene: TRBJ1-5
D gene: -
CDR3 protein: CASRSGQSNQPQHF
CDR3 DNA: TGTGCCAGCAGGAGCGGACAGTCTAATCAGCCCCAGCATTTT

V gene: TRBV7-8
clone size: many
J gene: TRBJ2-2
D gene: -
CDR3 protein: CASSLTGELFF
CDR3 DNA: TGTGCCAGCAGCTTGACCGGGGAGCTGTTTTTT

V gene: TRBV29-1
clone size: few
J gene: TRBJ2-7
D gene: -
CDR3 protein: CSVAPFLGYEQYF
CDR3 DNA: TGCAGCGTTGCTCCTTTTCTGGGCTACGAGCAGTACTTC

V gene: TRBV6-5
clone size: many
J gene: TRBJ2-5
D gene: -
CDR3 protein: CASSYSKGQRATQYF
CDR3 DNA: TGTGCCAGCAGTTACTCGAAAGGACAGCGGGCGACCCAGTACTTC

V gene: TRBV4-1
clone size: -
J gene: TRBJ2-1
D gene: TRBD2
CDR3 protein: CASSQVQREVYNEQFF
CDR3 DNA: TGCGCCAGCAGCCAAGTCCAGCGGGAGGTCTACAATGAGCAGTTCTTC

V gene: TRBV28
clone size: -
J gene: TRBJ2-5
D gene: -
CDR3 protein: CASSLRTRGAHVPQETQYF
CDR3 DNA: TGTGCCAGCAGTTTACGCACCCGGGGGGCCCATGTACCCCAAGAGACCCAGTACTTC

V gene: TRBV7-9
clone size: medium-sized
J gene: TRBJ2-1
D gene: -
CDR3 protein: CASSLSSNEQFF
CDR3 DNA: TGTGCCAGCAGCTTATCATCCAATGAGCAGTTCTTC

V gene: TRBV3-1
clone size: medium-sized
J gene: TRBJ1-3
D gene: -
CDR3 protein: CASSQDYGLADTIYF
CDR3 DNA: TGTGCCAGCAGCCAAGATTATGGACTCGCGGACACCATATATTTT

V gene: TRBV7-8
clone size: medium-sized
J gene: TRBJ2-1
D gene: -
CDR3 protein: CASGQSASVYNEQFF
CDR3 DNA: TGTGCCAGCGGCCAATCAGCCTCGGTTTACAATGAGCAGTTCTTC

V gene: TRBV7-8
clone size: many
J gene: TRBJ2-7
D gene: -
CDR3 protein: CASSLGDSYEQYF
CDR3 DNA: TGTGCCAGCAGCTTAGGGGACTCCTACGAGCAGTACTTC

V gene: TRBV7-9
clone size: few
J gene: TRBJ1-4
D gene: -
CDR3 protein: CASSLFVLENEKLFF
CDR3 DNA: TGTGCCAGCAGCCTCTTCGTTTTAGAGAATGAAAAACTGTTTTTT

V gene: TRBV6-1
clone size: once
J gene: TRBJ2-2
D gene: -
CDR3 protein: CASSERTGGGWGTGELFF
CDR3 DNA: TGTGCCAGCAGCGAACGAACAGGAGGCGGGTGGGGCACCGGGGAGCTGTTTTTT

V gene: TRBV3-1
clone size: -
J gene: TRBJ2-1
D gene: -
CDR3 protein: CASSQVLSGNEQFF
CDR3 DNA: TGTGCCAGCAGCCAAGTATTGAGCGGGAATGAGCAGTTCTTC

V gene: TRBV9
clone size: few
J gene: TRBJ2-7
D gene: -
CDR3 protein: CASRGLSGEQYF
CDR3 DNA: TGTGCCAGCCGGGGTTTGAGCGGGGAGCAGTACTTC

V gene: TRBV7-2
clone size: -
J gene: TRBJ1-6
D gene: -
CDR3 protein: CASSFYRVGNSPLHF
CDR3 DNA: TGTGCCAGCAGCTTTTACAGGGTGGGCAATTCACCCCTCCACTTT

V gene: TRBV15
clone size: few
J gene: TRBJ2-3
D gene: -
CDR3 protein: CATSRWLVTDTQYF
CDR3 DNA: TGTGCCACCAGCAGATGGTTGGTCACAGATACGCAGTATTTT

V gene: TRBV5-4
clone size: many
J gene: TRBJ2-3
D gene: -
CDR3 protein: CASSVPSTDTQYF
CDR3 DNA: TGTGCCAGCAGCGTACCTAGCACAGATACGCAGTATTTT

V gene: TRBV11-2
clone size: many
J gene: TRBJ2-5
D gene: TRBD2
CDR3 protein: CASSSRLRGEVTQYF
CDR3 DNA: TGTGCCAGCAGCTCCCGTCTGCGGGGGGAGGTGACCCAGTACTTC

V gene: TRBV7-3
clone size: few
J gene: TRBJ2-1
D gene: -
CDR3 protein: CASSFGSSYNEQFF
CDR3 DNA: TGTGCCAGCAGCTTCGGGAGTAGCTACAATGAGCAGTTCTTC

V gene: TRBV27
clone size: -
J gene: TRBJ2-1
D gene: TRBD2
CDR3 protein: CASSRKLAGAGTGSYNEQFF
CDR3 DNA: TGTGCCAGCAGTCGCAAGCTAGCGGGAGCAGGAACCGGATCCTACAATGAGCAGTTCTTC

V gene: TRBV12-3/TRBV12-4
clone size: -
J gene: TRBJ2-6
D gene: TRBD2
CDR3 protein: CASSLRGSGANVLTF
CDR3 DNA: TGTGCCAGCAGTTTGCGGGGGTCTGGGGCCAACGTCCTGACTTTC

V gene: TRBV4-1
clone size: many
J gene: TRBJ2-7
D gene: -
CDR3 protein: CASSQVLGGSSYEQYF
CDR3 DNA: TGCGCCAGCAGCCAAGTCCTCGGGGGTTCCTCCTACGAGCAGTACTTC

V gene: TRBV24-1
clone size: -
J gene: TRBJ2-1
D gene: TRBD1
CDR3 protein: CATSEGGQARGYNEQFF
CDR3 DNA: TGTGCCACCAGTGAGGGGGGACAGGCCCGTGGGTACAATGAGCAGTTCTTC

V gene: TRBV27
clone size: many
J gene: TRBJ1-2
D gene: TRBD1
CDR3 protein: CASSFDRGAYGYTF
CDR3 DNA: TGTGCCAGCAGTTTTGACAGGGGGGCCTATGGCTACACCTTC

V gene: TRBV28
clone size: medium-sized
J gene: TRBJ1-6
D gene: -
CDR3 protein: CASKPSSYNSPLHF
CDR3 DNA: TGTGCCAGCAAGCCGAGCTCCTATAATTCACCCCTCCACTTT

V gene: TRBV28
clone size: few
J gene: TRBJ2-7
D gene: -
CDR3 protein: CASQITRGTPYEQYF
CDR3 DNA: TGTGCCAGCCAAATTACGAGGGGAACTCCCTACGAGCAGTACTTC

V gene: TRBV6-1
clone size: -
J gene: TRBJ2-7
D gene: -
CDR3 protein: CASSALSYEQYF
CDR3 DNA: TGTGCCAGCAGCGCTTTATCCTACGAGCAGTACTTC

V gene: TRBV28
clone size: -
J gene: TRBJ1-3
D gene: -
CDR3 protein: CASSPRGTIYF
CDR3 DNA: TGTGCCAGCAGCCCCCGAGGCACCATATATTTT

V gene: TRBV20-1
clone size: medium-sized
J gene: TRBJ1-2
D gene: -
CDR3 protein: CSAIGDSLDGYTF
CDR3 DNA: TGCAGTGCTATCGGGGACTCCCTGGATGGCTACACCTTC

V gene: TRBV4-1
clone size: many
J gene: TRBJ1-5
D gene: TRBD1
CDR3 protein: CASSQSLTRGPNQPQHF
CDR3 DNA: TGCGCCAGCAGCCAGTCTCTAACAAGGGGGCCCAATCAGCCCCAGCATTTT

V gene: TRBV27
clone size: -
J gene: TRBJ1-5
D gene: TRBD1
CDR3 protein: CASSLGPGGWGNQPQHF
CDR3 DNA: TGTGCCAGCAGTTTAGGTCCAGGGGGATGGGGCAATCAGCCCCAGCATTTT

V gene: TRBV6-5
clone size: -
J gene: TRBJ2-7
D gene: TRBD1
CDR3 protein: CASSLRDRGFSYEQYF
CDR3 DNA: TGTGCCAGCAGTCTCCGGGACAGGGGCTTCTCCTACGAGCAGTACTTC

V gene: TRBV12-3/TRBV12-4
clone size: many
J gene: TRBJ2-7
D gene: -
CDR3 protein: CASSFGGEQYF
CDR3 DNA: TGTGCCAGCAGTTTCGGGGGCGAGCAGTACTTC

V gene: TRBV28
clone size: -
J gene: TRBJ1-1
D gene: -
CDR3 protein: CASLDVVRTEAFF
CDR3 DNA: TGTGCCAGCTTGGACGTAGTACGCACTGAAGCTTTCTTT

V gene: TRBV6-1
clone size: medium-sized
J gene: TRBJ1-5
D gene: -
CDR3 protein: CASSGRGNQPQHF
CDR3 DNA: TGTGCCAGCAGTGGCCGGGGGAATCAGCCCCAGCATTTT

V gene: TRBV7-9
clone size: -
J gene: TRBJ1-1
D gene: TRBD1
CDR3 protein: CASSFPGQRPEAFF
CDR3 DNA: TGTGCCAGCAGCTTCCCGGGACAGAGGCCTGAAGCTTTCTTT

V gene: TRBV5-1
clone size: -
J gene: TRBJ2-5
D gene: -
CDR3 protein: CASSLASALQETQYF
CDR3 DNA: TGCGCCAGCAGCTTGGCTAGCGCCCTCCAAGAGACCCAGTACTTC